This passage covers 16 T cell receptor beta chains from one sample sequenced in a study of blood T cell repertoires in COVID-19. TCRdb keeps only in-frame clones here, not all; method: immunoSEQ multiplex PCR. The repertoire has roughly 20,000 clones, around four fifths of them found once; the top ten carry over 5%. Sequenced input: peripheral blood. These receptors came from a human donor in a cohort sampled during active COVID-19.

This sequence joins TRBV4-1 and TRBJ2-5; TRBD2 aligns across 9 bases. V dropped 4 bases and J dropped 7; count of bases not matched to a gene: 13. The germline V gene encodes CDR1 MGHRA and CDR2 YSYEKL. CDR3 length: 16 amino acids. The CDR3 here is CASSPQAAGGRVTQYF. Written as DNA, the CDR3 is TGCGCCAGCAGCCCCCAAGCAGCGGGGGGTCGGGTGACCCAGTACTTC.

This sequence joins TRBV5-1 and TRBJ1-1; 8 positions agree with TRBD1. CDR1 is SGHRS, CDR2 YFSETQ, per germline. Unmatched junction bases numbered 19, after V lost 2 bases and J lost 1 base. The CDR3 is 20 amino acids. The CDR3 region is CASSFDRGAARSASNTEAFF. The CDR3 DNA reads TGCGCCAGCAGCTTTGACAGGGGAGCCGCGAGGTCAGCGTCGAACACTGAAGCTTTCTTT.

This clone has a handful of counts. The chain joins TRBV5-1 to TRBJ2-1, with D possibly TRBD1 on 6 matching bases. Trimming pared 4 bases from V and 5 bases from J, leaving 16 bases between. Germline CDR1 and CDR2: SGHRS and YFSETQ. This CDR3 comprises 15 residues. The CDR3 DNA is TGCGCCAGCAGCCCGGGACACCACCCGGACAATGAGCAGTTCTTC. It codes for CASSPGHHPDNEQFF.

The chain couples TRBV7-2 to TRBJ1-1, with unresolved D. V shed 5 bases and J shed 8 bases, with 12 bases lying between them. CDR3 length: 12 residues. Germline V gene lookup returns CDR1 SGHTA and CDR2 FQGNSA. CDR3 in amino acids: CASSVRVGEAFF. In DNA, the CDR3 is TGTGCCAGCAGCGTGCGGGTAGGGGAAGCTTTCTTT.

This clone was recorded a few times. The junction departs from germline at one end; a sequencing error may be responsible. The chain is built from TRBV7-2 and TRBJ1-1; maybe TRBD1 (5 bases). The CDR3 runs to 13 residues. Germline V lookup: CDR1 SGHTA, CDR2 FQGNSA. The CDR3 coding sequence is TGTGCCAGCAGCTTAACATCGGGGACTGCAGCTTTCTTT. Translation gives CASSLTSGTAAFF.

V gene TRBV11-2 combines with J gene TRBJ2-3; D unclear. In germline, CDR1 is SGHAT, CDR2 FQNNGV. There are 15 residues in the CDR3. Trimming took 8 bases from V and 2 from J, leaving 17 bases between them. The CDR3 here is CASPLQASATDTQYF. DNA for the CDR3: TGTGCCAGCCCCCTCCAGGCGTCAGCCACAGATACGCAGTATTTT.

V usage is TRBV6-5 and J usage is TRBJ1-6; D unresolved. This CDR3 spans 14 amino acids. Germline assignment: CDR1 MNHEY and CDR2 SVGAGI. Trimming left V 2 bases short and J 6 bases short, with 8 bases between. The CDR3 loop is CASSYGQANSPLHF. CDR3 DNA sequence: TGTGCCAGCAGTTACGGGCAGGCTAATTCACCCCTCCACTTT.

This chain uses TRBV6-4 with TRBJ1-1, with a weak D call TRBD1 (5 bases). The CDR3 runs to 14 residues. The V gene's germline CDR1 is MRHNA and CDR2 SNTAGT. The V end was cut by 2 bases, the J end by 3 bases, with 10 bases between. CDR3: CASSDRGGDTEAFF. The CDR3 DNA follows: TGTGCCAGCAGTGACAGGGGAGGGGACACTGAAGCTTTCTTT.

This chain uses TRBV11-2 with TRBJ2-2; TRBD1 matches 8 bases. V lost 5 bases, J lost 7 bases, and 6 bases stayed unmatched. The CDR3 is 14 residues long. Germline CDR1 reads SGHAT; CDR2 reads FQNNGV. The CDR3 DNA reads as TGTGCCAGCAGCGGACAGGGTGGTGTCGGGGAGCTGTTTTTT. It translates to CASSGQGGVGELFF.

The chain links TRBV6-5 to TRBJ2-1, with unresolved D. The CDR3 covers 15 residues. Germline V gives CDR1 MNHEY, CDR2 SVGAGI. Trimming cost V 6 bases and J 5 bases, with 17 bases left between them. The CDR3 DNA reads TGTGCCAGCAGACCCGACTCAGACCTAAACAATGAGCAGTTCTTC. This sequence encodes CASRPDSDLNNEQFF.

The V and J genes are TRBV6-6 and TRBJ2-3, with D maybe TRBD1 (5 bases). V shed 8 bases and J shed 1 base, with 13 bases lying between them. The V gene's germline CDR1 is MNHNY and CDR2 SVGAGI (reference sequence). The CDR3 has 14 residues. The DNA of the CDR3 is TGTGCCAGCCGAGAGGAAGGGGGCACAGATACGCAGTATTTT. It codes for CASREEGGTDTQYF.

This clone appeared a few times. V and J are TRBV4-2 and TRBJ1-5; weak D call: TRBD1 (6 bases). The length of the CDR3 is 15 residues. The ends were cut back, 0 bases at V and 6 bases at J, with 12 bases in the middle. Germline CDR1 LGHNA, CDR2 YNFKEQ. The CDR3 DNA sequence: TGTGCCAGCAGCCAAGATGAGGGGGGGGCTCAGCCCCAGCATTTT. Translation gives CASSQDEGGAQPQHF.

This chain connects TRBV6-2 or TRBV6-3 to TRBJ1-2; 7 nucleotides agree with TRBD1. J was trimmed by 2 bases and V by 2 bases; bases with no gene match: 2. CDR3 length: 14 residues. Germline lookup yields CDR1 MNHEY and CDR2 SVGEGT. The CDR3 region has the DNA TGTGCCAGCAGTTACACGACAGGGAACTATGGCTACACCTTC. Residues: CASSYTTGNYGYTF.

The chain links TRBV28 to TRBJ1-5; 8 nucleotides align to TRBD1. The germline gives CDR1 MDHEN, CDR2 SYDVKM. CDR3 length: 15 residues. The trim removed 6 bases at V and 5 bases at J, leaving 9 bases unmatched. The CDR3 loop reads CASRPTGAVDQPQHF. The CDR3 coding sequence is TGTGCCAGCAGACCGACAGGGGCGGTGGATCAGCCCCAGCATTTT.

The chain carries TRBV9 and TRBJ1-3; 7 bases align to TRBD1. The V gene's germline CDR1 is SGDLS and CDR2 YYNGEE. J lost 0 bases, V lost 3 bases, and 9 bases had no gene match. This CDR3 is 17 amino acids long. Here the CDR3 reads CASSETGTARSGNTIYF. The CDR3 DNA reads TGTGCCAGCAGCGAAACTGGGACAGCCCGCTCTGGAAACACCATATATTTT.

The chain combines TRBV7-8 with TRBJ2-7; the match to TRBD1 covers 12 bases. The CDR3 spans 16 residues. V was clipped by 4 bases and J by 4 bases; unmatched bases: 8. Per the germline V gene, CDR1 is SGHVS and CDR2 is FQNEAQ. CDR3 sequence (DNA): TGTGCCAGCAGCTCGCTATCGGGACAGGGGGCTTACGAGCAGTACTTC. Translation gives CASSSLSGQGAYEQYF.